Listed below are T cell receptor beta chains from one sample, sequenced in a study of CD8 T cells in Susac syndrome. MiXCR, applied by TCRdb to the immunoSEQ multiplex PCR reads, yields one record per CDR3 protein. Altogether approximately 74,000 distinct CDR3 sequences are present, roughly 91% being singletons, with the ten largest covering more than 0.5%. Material for sequencing was CD4+ T cells from PBMCs. These receptors all stem from a human donor with Susac syndrome. Both conserved end residues are part of each CDR3. D genes are given only for firm matches. Size is stated for part of the rows, as once, few or many counts, or as a class when the clone is expanded.

TRBD1 TRBJ2-1 TRBV9 NA TGTGCCAGCAGCGCCGGGACAGGGGTCAATGAGCAGTTCTTC CASSAGTGVNEQFF
TRBD2 TRBJ2-1 TRBV7-2 NA TGTGCCAGCAGCCAACGACCGACAGCGGGAAATGAGCAGTTCTTC CASSQRPTAGNEQFF
NA TRBJ2-7 TRBV5-1 NA TGCGCCAGCAGCCAAGGAGCAGCGGGCACCACCTACGAGCAGTACTTC CASSQGAAGTTYEQYF
TRBD1 TRBJ1-2 TRBV6-2/TRBV6-3 NA TGTGCCAGCAGTCCCCGGACAGGAGGCTACACCTTC CASSPRTGGYTF
TRBD2 TRBJ2-1 TRBV6-5 once TGTGCCAGCAGAACGGCGAGTACGGGGGGAGCTGAGCAGTTCTTC CASRTASTGGAEQFF
NA TRBJ2-5 TRBV7-3 NA TGTGCCAGCAGCTCTGCGGGTTCAGGGACCCAGTACTTC CASSSAGSGTQYF
NA TRBJ1-1 TRBV28 NA TGTGCCAGCAGACCTGGGGGGCAGGGCCACACTGAAGCTTTCTTT CASRPGGQGHTEAFF
TRBD1 TRBJ1-1 TRBV5-6 NA TGTGCCAGCAGCTTGGCCGACAGGGGAGTTGAAGCTTTCTTT CASSLADRGVEAFF
TRBD1 TRBJ1-4 TRBV24-1 NA TGTGCCACCAGTGATTCAACCGGGACAGGGGGAAAACTGTTTTTT CATSDSTGTGGKLFF
TRBD1 TRBJ2-7 TRBV7-2 NA TGTGCCAGTACTTTAGCCGGGACAGGAACCTACGAGCAGTACTTC CASTLAGTGTYEQYF
TRBD1 TRBJ2-7 TRBV20-1 NA TGCAGTGCTAGATCCCCACAGGGGGCCACCTACGAGCAGTACTTC CSARSPQGATYEQYF
TRBD2 TRBJ2-3 TRBV28 NA TGTGCCAGCAGTGTCGGGGGGAGCGGGGATAGCACAGATACGCAGTATTTT CASSVGGSGDSTDTQYF
NA TRBJ2-2 TRBV4-2 NA TGTGCCAGCAGCCTCAGCCGGGCGGCGAACACCGGGGAGCTGTTTTTT CASSLSRAANTGELFF
NA TRBJ2-1 TRBV20-1 NA TGCAGTGCCCCCCCCTTTGGCGGGAACAATGAGCAGTTCTTC CSAPPFGGNNEQFF
TRBD1 TRBJ2-4 TRBV5-1 NA TGCGCCAGCAGCTCGACAGGGTCCAAAAACATTCAGTACTTC CASSSTGSKNIQYF
NA TRBJ1-3 TRBV29-1 NA TGCAGCGCCGAGGGCAGGAGCTCTGGAAACACCATATATTTT CSAEGRSSGNTIYF
NA TRBJ1-4 TRBV4-3 NA TGCGCCAGCAGCCAAGACGGGATCCTGAATGGGGAAAAACTGTTTTTT CASSQDGILNGEKLFF
NA TRBJ2-3 TRBV2 NA TGTGCCAGCAGTACGAAGCGGGCCATAGGTGGGTATTTT CASSTKRAIGGYF
NA TRBJ2-5 TRBV7-2 NA TGTGCCAGCAGCTTAACACAGCAAGAGACCCAGTACTTC CASSLTQQETQYF
NA TRBJ1-3 TRBV7-2 NA TGTGCCAGCAGCCCGGCAGGGAGAGGGCAAAACACCATATATTTT CASSPAGRGQNTIYF
NA TRBJ2-3 TRBV9 NA TGTGCCAGCAGTTTTGAGAGTCCAGATACGCAGTATTTT CASSFESPDTQYF
TRBD2 TRBJ2-1 TRBV29-1 once TGCAGCGGGATAGCGGGAAGGTACAATGAGCAGTTCTTC CSGIAGRYNEQFF
TRBD2 TRBJ2-7 TRBV12-3/TRBV12-4 NA TGTGCCAGCAGTCCCAATCTCGGGACTAGCGGGACCCTGAGCTCCTACGAGCAGTACTTC CASSPNLGTSGTLSSYEQYF
NA TRBJ2-5 TRBV19 NA TGTGCCAGTAGTACCCATCAGGCGGGCCAAGAGACCCAGTACTTC CASSTHQAGQETQYF
NA TRBJ1-6 TRBV27 NA TGTGCCAGCAGGCCGACTCAGGGAGTTAATTCACCCCTCCACTTT CASRPTQGVNSPLHF
NA TRBJ2-7 TRBV19 once TGTGCCAGTAGTATCGCGTTACGCTCCTACGAGCAGTACTTC CASSIALRSYEQYF
NA TRBJ2-7 TRBV28 NA TGTGCCAGCAGTTTCCTTCCCCCGACATTCAGGGGCGAGCAGTACTTC CASSFLPPTFRGEQYF
TRBD2 TRBJ2-5 TRBV20-1 NA TGCAGTGCTAGAGATAGCGGGAGGGAGCAAGAGACCCAGTACTTC CSARDSGREQETQYF
NA TRBJ1-1 TRBV29-1 NA TGCAGCGTTGGCCAGCTCCTGAACACTGAAGCTTTCTTT CSVGQLLNTEAFF
TRBD2 TRBJ2-5 TRBV7-9 NA TGTGCCAGCAGCTCTAGCGGGGTGGAGACCCAGTACTTC CASSSSGVETQYF
NA TRBJ2-2 TRBV6-5 NA TGTGCCAGCAGTTACAGCCCGAACACCGGGGAGCTGTTTTTT CASSYSPNTGELFF
NA TRBJ2-5 TRBV7-3 NA TGTGCCAGCAGCTTAAACCCGCAGGGAGAGACCCAGTACTTC CASSLNPQGETQYF
NA TRBJ2-7 TRBV6-5 NA TGTGCCAGCAGGCAAGGTCCTTCCATCTACGAGCAGTACTTC CASRQGPSIYEQYF
NA TRBJ2-1 TRBV24-1 NA TGTGCCACCAGTGTCACGGGAAATGAGCAGTTCTTC CATSVTGNEQFF
NA TRBJ2-1 TRBV15 NA TGTGCCACCAGCAGAGATTCAGCGGGCCATGAGCAGTTCTTC CATSRDSAGHEQFF
NA TRBJ1-2 TRBV18 NA TGTGCCAGCTCACCGAACAGGGAGAGTGGCTACACCTTC CASSPNRESGYTF
NA TRBJ2-1 TRBV10-3 NA TGTGCCATCAGTGAGTCGACCTTAAGGGATAATGAGCAGTTCTTC CAISESTLRDNEQFF
NA TRBJ1-2 TRBV4-3 NA TGCGCCAGCAGCCAAGAAGGGGATGGCTACACCTTC CASSQEGDGYTF
NA TRBJ2-5 TRBV7-9 NA TGTGCCAGCAGCAGGGGTTCTAGTGAAGAGACCCAGTACTTC CASSRGSSEETQYF
NA TRBJ2-5 TRBV2 NA TGTGCCAGCAATAGACCGGGGTTCGGAGAGACCCAGTACTTC CASNRPGFGETQYF
NA TRBJ2-7 TRBV3-1 once TGTGCCAGCAGCCTAGCCGCCGCCCAGGGAGGCGAGCAGTACTTC CASSLAAAQGGEQYF
NA TRBJ2-3 TRBV2 NA TGTGCCAGCAGTGAAGAGGGTCTAACCACAGATACGCAGTATTTT CASSEEGLTTDTQYF
NA TRBJ2-3 TRBV4-3 NA TGCGCCAGCAGCCAGCTAACCACAGATACGCAGTATTTT CASSQLTTDTQYF
TRBD1 TRBJ2-7 TRBV11-2 NA TGTGCCAGCAGTAAGGACAGGGAAGGCTCCTACGAGCAGTACTTC CASSKDREGSYEQYF
NA TRBJ2-1 TRBV11-3 few TGTGCCAGCAGCTTAGAAGGGACGGCTACCAATGAGCAGTTCTTC CASSLEGTATNEQFF
NA TRBJ1-2 TRBV4-3 NA TGCGCCAGCAGCCAAGATTGGGCACGGCCAAACTATGGCTACACCTTC CASSQDWARPNYGYTF
NA TRBJ2-1 TRBV20-1 NA TGCAGTGCCCGCCCACTGAGGAGCTCCTACAATGAGCAGTTCTTC CSARPLRSSYNEQFF
TRBD1 TRBJ2-7 TRBV10-3 NA TGTGCCATAGGACAGGGTGAGATCTCCTACGAGCAGTACTTC CAIGQGEISYEQYF
NA TRBJ2-6 TRBV5-4 NA TGTGCCAGCAGCTTGGATGGGGGATTCGCTTCTGGGGCCAACGTCCTGACTTTC CASSLDGGFASGANVLTF
NA TRBJ1-1 TRBV7-8 NA TGTGCCAGCAGCTTATCGGGGGTTAACACTGAAGCTTTCTTT CASSLSGVNTEAFF
NA TRBJ1-2 TRBV18 NA TGTGCCAGCTCACTATACAGGGACTATGGCTACACCTTC CASSLYRDYGYTF
NA TRBJ1-4 TRBV6-5 NA TGTGCCAGCAGGCCCGGGTGGGTCAATGAAAAACTGTTTTTT CASRPGWVNEKLFF
NA TRBJ1-4 TRBV19 NA TGTGCCAGTAGCGGACGTGAAAAACTGTTTTTT CASSGREKLFF